This T cell receptor beta chain came from a study of blood T cell repertoires in COVID-19. V shed 10 bases, J shed 5 bases, and the junction held 2 bases outside the gene matches. CDR3 length: 12 residues. Germline CDR1 is LNHDA and CDR2 is SQIVND (reference sequence). Libraries were prepared by immunoSEQ multiplex PCR; TCRdb keeps only in-frame clonotypes and omits some of them. The profile shows 180,000 or so clones, about nine tenths of them singletons. The rearrangement joins TRBV19 to TRBJ2-5; 12 bases line up with TRBD2. Sample: peripheral blood. This receptor was identified in a woman aged 25 to 39 with acute or convalescent COVID-19. The CDR3 protein is CATGTSGETQYF. In DNA form, the CDR3 reads TGTGCCACCGGGACTAGCGGGGAGACCCAGTACTTC.